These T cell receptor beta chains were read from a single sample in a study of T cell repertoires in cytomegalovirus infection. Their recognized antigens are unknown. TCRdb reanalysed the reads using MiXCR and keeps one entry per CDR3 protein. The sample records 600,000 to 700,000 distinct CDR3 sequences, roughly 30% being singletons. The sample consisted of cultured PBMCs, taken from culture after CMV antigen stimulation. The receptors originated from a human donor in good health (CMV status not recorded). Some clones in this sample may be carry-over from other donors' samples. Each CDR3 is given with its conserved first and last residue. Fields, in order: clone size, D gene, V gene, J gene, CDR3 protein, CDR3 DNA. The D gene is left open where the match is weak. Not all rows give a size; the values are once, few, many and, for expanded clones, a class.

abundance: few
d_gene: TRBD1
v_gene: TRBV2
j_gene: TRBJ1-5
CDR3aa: CASSTPGQGGQPQHF
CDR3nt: TGTGCCAGCAGTACACCGGGACAGGGGGGACAGCCCCAGCATTTT

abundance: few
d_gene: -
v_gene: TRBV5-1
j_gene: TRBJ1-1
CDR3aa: CASSLVPQSPEAFF
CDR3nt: TGCGCCAGCAGCTTGGTTCCGCAGAGTCCTGAAGCTTTCTTT

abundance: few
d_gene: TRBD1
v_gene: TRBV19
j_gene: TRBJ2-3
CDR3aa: CASSKGQGETDTQYF
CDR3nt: TGTGCCAGTAGTAAAGGACAGGGGGAAACAGATACGCAGTATTTT

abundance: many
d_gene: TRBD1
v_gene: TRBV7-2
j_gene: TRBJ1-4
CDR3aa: CASSSTGGRRPTNEKLFF
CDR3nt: TGTGCCAGCAGCTCGACAGGGGGCCGTCGGCCAACTAATGAAAAACTGTTTTTT

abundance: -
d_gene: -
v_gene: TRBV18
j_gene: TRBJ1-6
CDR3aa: CASSRDKSLSPLHF
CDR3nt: TGTGCCAGCTCACGCGATAAAAGCCTGTCACCCCTCCACTTT

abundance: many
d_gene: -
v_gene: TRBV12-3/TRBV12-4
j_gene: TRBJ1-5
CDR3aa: CASSFYYREHNQPQHF
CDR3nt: TGTGCCAGCAGTTTCTATTACAGGGAGCACAATCAGCCCCAGCATTTT

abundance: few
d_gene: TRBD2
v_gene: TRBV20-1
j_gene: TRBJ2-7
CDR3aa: CSARLAGGPREQYF
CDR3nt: TGCAGTGCTAGACTAGCGGGAGGGCCGAGAGAGCAGTACTTC

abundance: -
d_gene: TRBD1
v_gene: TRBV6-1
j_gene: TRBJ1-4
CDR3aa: CASGSLRTGLNEKLFF
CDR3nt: TGTGCCAGCGGAAGCCTCCGGACAGGGCTAAATGAAAAACTGTTTTTT

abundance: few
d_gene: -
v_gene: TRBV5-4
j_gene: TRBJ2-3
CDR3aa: CASSLDLRGTDTQYF
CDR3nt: TGTGCCAGCAGCTTGGATCTCAGGGGCACAGATACGCAGTATTTT

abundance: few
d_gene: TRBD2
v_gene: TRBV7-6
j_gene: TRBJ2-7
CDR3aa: CASSFGGGTSGIYEQYF
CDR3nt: TGTGCCAGCAGCTTTGGGGGGGGGACTAGCGGGATCTACGAGCAGTACTTC

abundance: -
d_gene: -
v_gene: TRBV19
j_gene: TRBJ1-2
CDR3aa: CASSTSTNSIHGYTF
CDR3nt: TGTGCCAGTAGTACCTCGACAAACTCAATTCATGGCTACACCTTC

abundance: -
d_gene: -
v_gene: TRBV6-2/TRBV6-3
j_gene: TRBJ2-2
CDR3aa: CASSLTSRGPANTGELFF
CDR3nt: TGTGCCAGCAGTCTAACTTCGAGGGGACCCGCGAACACCGGGGAGCTGTTTTTT

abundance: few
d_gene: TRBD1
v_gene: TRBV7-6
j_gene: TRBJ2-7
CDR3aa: CASSFDRASRQYF
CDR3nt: TGTGCCAGCAGCTTCGACAGGGCCTCGAGGCAGTACTTC

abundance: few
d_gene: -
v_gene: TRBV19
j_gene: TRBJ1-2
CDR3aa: CASKITMGYGYTF
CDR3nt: TGTGCCAGTAAAATCACTATGGGCTATGGCTACACCTTC

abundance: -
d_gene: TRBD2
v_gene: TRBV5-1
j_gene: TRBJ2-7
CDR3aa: CASSLASGSSQQYF
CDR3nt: TGCGCCAGCAGCTTGGCTAGCGGGAGTTCACAGCAGTACTTC

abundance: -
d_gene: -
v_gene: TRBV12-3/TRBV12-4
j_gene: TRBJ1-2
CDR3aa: CASSFGVLRYTF
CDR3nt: TGTGCCAGCAGTTTTGGAGTTCTGCGCTACACCTTC

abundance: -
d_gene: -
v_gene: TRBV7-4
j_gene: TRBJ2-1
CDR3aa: CASSLKTGDEQFF
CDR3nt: TGTGCCAGCAGCTTAAAGACGGGGGATGAGCAGTTCTTC

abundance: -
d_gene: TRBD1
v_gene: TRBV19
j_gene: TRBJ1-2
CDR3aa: CASRLQGARGYTF
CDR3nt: TGTGCCAGCCGACTTCAGGGGGCGCGTGGCTACACCTTC

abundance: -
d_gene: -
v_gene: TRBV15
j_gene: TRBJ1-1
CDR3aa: CATSRSLNPEAFF
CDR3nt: TGTGCCACCAGCCGTAGTCTGAACCCTGAAGCTTTCTTT

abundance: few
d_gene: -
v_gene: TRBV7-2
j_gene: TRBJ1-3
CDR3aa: CASSLMGKLSSGNTIYF
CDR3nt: TGTGCCAGCAGCTTAATGGGTAAACTTAGCTCTGGAAACACCATATATTTT

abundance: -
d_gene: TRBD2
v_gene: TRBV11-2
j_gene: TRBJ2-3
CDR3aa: CASSKRLAGDAGVTDTQYF
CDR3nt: TGTGCCAGCAGCAAGCGACTAGCGGGGGACGCGGGGGTCACAGATACGCAGTATTTT

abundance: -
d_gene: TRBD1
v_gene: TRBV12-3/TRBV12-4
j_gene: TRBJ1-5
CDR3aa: CASTRSHGQGPLVDQPQHF
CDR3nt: TGTGCCAGCACTAGGTCCCACGGACAGGGGCCCCTTGTTGATCAGCCCCAGCATTTT

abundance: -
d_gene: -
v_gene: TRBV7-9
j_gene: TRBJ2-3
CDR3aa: CASSFAGFSTDTQYF
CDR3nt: TGTGCCAGCAGCTTTGCGGGGTTTAGCACAGATACGCAGTATTTT

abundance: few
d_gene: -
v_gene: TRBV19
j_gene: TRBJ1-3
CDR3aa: CASKKEGGISGNTIYF
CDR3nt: TGTGCCAGTAAGAAAGAGGGAGGAATTTCTGGAAACACCATATATTTT

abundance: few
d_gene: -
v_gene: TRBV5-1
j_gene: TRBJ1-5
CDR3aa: CASSLGTEQPQHF
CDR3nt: TGCGCCAGCAGCTTGGGAACAGAGCAGCCCCAGCATTTT

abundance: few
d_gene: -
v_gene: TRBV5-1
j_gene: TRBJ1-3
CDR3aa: CASSLVGNSGNTIYF
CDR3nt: TGTGCCAGCAGTTTGGTCGGTAACTCTGGAAACACCATATATTTT

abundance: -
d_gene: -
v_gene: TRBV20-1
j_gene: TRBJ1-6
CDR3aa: CSALKHRRGPLAAPLHF
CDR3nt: TGCAGTGCTCTAAAACACCGACGGGGGCCCCTAGCTGCACCCCTCCACTTT

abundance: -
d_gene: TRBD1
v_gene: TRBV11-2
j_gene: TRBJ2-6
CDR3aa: CASSFWDRATGANVLTF
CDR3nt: TGTGCCAGCAGCTTTTGGGACAGGGCGACTGGGGCCAACGTCCTGACTTTC

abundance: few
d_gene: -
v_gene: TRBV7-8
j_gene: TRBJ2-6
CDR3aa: CASGDSGANVLTF
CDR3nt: TGTGCCAGCGGAGACTCTGGGGCCAACGTCCTGACTTTC

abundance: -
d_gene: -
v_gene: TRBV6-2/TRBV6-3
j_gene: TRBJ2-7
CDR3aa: CASNPRGEVQYF
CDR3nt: TGTGCCAGCAACCCGAGAGGAGAGGTGCAGTACTTC

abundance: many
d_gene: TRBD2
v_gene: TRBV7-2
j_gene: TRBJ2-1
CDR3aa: CASSLRGTSGYNEQFF
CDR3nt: TGTGCCAGCAGCTTACGGGGGACTAGCGGATACAATGAGCAGTTCTTC

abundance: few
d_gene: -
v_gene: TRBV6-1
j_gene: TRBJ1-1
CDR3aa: CASSEAGGGTEAFF
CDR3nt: TGTGCCAGCAGTGAAGCGGGAGGGGGCACTGAAGCTTTCTTT

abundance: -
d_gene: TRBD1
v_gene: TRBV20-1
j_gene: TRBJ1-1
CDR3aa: CSARVAGGDTEAFF
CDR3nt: TGCAGTGCTAGAGTTGCAGGGGGGGACACTGAAGCTTTCTTT

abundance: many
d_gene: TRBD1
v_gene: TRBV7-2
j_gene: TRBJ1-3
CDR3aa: CASTELNARTGGNTIYF
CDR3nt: TGTGCCAGCACCGAACTCAACGCGAGGACAGGTGGAAACACCATATATTTT

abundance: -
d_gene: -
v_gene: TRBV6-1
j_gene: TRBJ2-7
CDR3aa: CARHPPPGSGSYEQYF
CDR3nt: TGTGCCAGACACCCACCGCCCGGGTCAGGCTCCTACGAGCAGTACTTC

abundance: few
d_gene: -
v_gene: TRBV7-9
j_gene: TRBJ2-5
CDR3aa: CASSAGRNYQETQYF
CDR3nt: TGTGCCAGCAGTGCTGGGCGTAATTACCAAGAGACCCAGTACTTC

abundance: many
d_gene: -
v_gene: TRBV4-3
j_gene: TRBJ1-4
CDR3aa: CASSRDLGGNEKLFF
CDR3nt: TGCGCCAGCAGCCGCGATCTTGGGGGTAATGAAAAACTGTTTTTT

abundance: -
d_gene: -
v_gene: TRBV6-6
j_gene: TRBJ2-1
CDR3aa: CASSYAVGEQFF
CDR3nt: TGTGCCAGCAGTTACGCGGTGGGTGAGCAGTTCTTC

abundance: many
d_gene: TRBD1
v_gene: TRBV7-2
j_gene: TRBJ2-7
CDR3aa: CASNGDRGRQEQYF
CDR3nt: TGTGCCAGCAACGGGGACAGGGGCCGGCAAGAGCAGTACTTC

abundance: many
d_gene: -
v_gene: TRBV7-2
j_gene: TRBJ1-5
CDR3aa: CASGYREGNNQPQHF
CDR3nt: TGTGCCAGCGGATATCGCGAGGGGAACAATCAGCCCCAGCATTTT

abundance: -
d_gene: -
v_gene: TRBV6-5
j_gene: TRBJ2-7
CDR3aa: CASSYSSAEYYEQYF
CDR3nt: TGTGCCAGCAGTTACTCGTCAGCTGAATACTACGAGCAGTACTTC

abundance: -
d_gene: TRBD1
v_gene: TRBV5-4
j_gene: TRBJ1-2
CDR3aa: CASSLRPGQGANGYTF
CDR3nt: TGTGCCAGCAGCTTGCGTCCGGGACAGGGGGCGAATGGCTACACCTTC

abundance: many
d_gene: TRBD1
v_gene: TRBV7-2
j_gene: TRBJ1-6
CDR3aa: CASSRRGTGDYNSPLHF
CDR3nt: TGTGCCAGCAGCCGACGGGGGACAGGGGACTATAATTCACCCCTCCACTTT

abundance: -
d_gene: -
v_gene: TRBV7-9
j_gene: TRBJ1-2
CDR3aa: CASSSPAADRFLTF
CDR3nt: TGTGCCAGCAGTTCCCCGGCGGCCGACAGATTTCTCACCTTC

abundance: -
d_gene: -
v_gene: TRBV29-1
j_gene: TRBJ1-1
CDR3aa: CSVEPRAFTEAFF
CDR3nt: TGCAGCGTTGAACCCAGGGCGTTCACTGAAGCTTTCTTT

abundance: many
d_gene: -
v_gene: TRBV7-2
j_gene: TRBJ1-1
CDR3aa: CASSRNTVTEAFF
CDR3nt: TGTGCCAGCAGCCGAAATACAGTCACTGAAGCTTTCTTT

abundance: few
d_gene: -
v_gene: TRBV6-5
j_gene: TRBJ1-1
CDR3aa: CASSYRPGVNTEAFF
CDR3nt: TGTGCCAGCAGTTACCGTCCGGGGGTAAACACTGAAGCTTTCTTT

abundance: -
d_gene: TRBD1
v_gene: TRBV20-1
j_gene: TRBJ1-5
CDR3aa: CSATGQGNQPQHF
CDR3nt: TGCAGTGCCACGGGACAGGGCAATCAGCCCCAGCATTTT

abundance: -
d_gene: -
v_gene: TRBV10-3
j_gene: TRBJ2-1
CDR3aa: CAISPFHGNNEQFF
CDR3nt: TGTGCCATCAGTCCCTTTCACGGCAACAATGAGCAGTTCTTC

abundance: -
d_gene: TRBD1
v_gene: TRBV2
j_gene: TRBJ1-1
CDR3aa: CASRDRGLFTEAFF
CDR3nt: TGTGCCAGCAGAGACAGGGGGCTATTCACTGAAGCTTTCTTT

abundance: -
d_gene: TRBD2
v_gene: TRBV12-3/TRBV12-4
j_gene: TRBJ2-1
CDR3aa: CASSTTAGTSAYNEQFF
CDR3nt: TGTGCCAGCAGCACGACAGCGGGGACTAGCGCCTACAATGAGCAGTTCTTC

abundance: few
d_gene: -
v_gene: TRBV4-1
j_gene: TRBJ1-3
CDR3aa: CASSQLRGGNTIYF
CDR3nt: TGCGCCAGCAGCCAATTGCGAGGGGGAAACACCATATATTTT

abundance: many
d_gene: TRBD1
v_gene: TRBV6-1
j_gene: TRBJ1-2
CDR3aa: CASNQRGTGEGYTF
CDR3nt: TGTGCCAGCAACCAACGGGGGACAGGGGAAGGCTACACCTTC

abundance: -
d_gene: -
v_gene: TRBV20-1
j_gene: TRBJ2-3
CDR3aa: CSEVADHGDTQYF
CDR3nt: TGCAGTGAGGTAGCGGACCATGGGGATACGCAGTATTTT